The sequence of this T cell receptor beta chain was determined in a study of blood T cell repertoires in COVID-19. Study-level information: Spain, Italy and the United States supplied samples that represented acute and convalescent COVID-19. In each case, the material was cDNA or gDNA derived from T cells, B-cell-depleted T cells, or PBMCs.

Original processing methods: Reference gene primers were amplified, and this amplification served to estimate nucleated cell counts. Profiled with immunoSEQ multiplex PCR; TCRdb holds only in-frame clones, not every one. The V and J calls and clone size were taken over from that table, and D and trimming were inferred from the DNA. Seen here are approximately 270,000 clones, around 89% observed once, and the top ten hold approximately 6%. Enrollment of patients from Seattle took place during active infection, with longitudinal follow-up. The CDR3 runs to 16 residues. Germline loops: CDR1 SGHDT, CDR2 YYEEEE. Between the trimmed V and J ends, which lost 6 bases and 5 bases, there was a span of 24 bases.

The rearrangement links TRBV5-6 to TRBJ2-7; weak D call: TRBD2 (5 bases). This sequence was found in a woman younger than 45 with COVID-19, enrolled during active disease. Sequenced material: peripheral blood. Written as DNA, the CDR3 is TGTGCCAGCAACCAAGGACTCGGAGAGTTATATCACGAGCAGTACTTC. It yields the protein CASNQGLGELYHEQYF.